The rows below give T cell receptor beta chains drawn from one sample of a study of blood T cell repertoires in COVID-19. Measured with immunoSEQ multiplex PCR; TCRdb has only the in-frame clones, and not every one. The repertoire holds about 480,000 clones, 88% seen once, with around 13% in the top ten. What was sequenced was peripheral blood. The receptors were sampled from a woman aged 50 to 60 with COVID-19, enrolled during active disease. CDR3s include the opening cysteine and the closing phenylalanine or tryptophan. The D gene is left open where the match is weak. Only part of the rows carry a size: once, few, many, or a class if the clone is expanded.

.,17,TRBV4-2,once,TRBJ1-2,TGTGCCAGCAGCCAAAGCCCGGGTCGGGGTGCTGACTATGGCTACACCTTC,CASSQSPGRGADYGYTF
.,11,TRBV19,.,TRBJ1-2,TGTGCCAGTAGTTCCGGGTATGGCTACACCTTC,CASSSGYGYTF
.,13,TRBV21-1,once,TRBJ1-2,TGTGCCAGCAGCATAACAGGGGGCCATGGCTACACCTTC,CASSITGGHGYTF
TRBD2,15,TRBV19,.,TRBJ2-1,TGTGCCAGTAGTAGAGAGCGGGGGGGCTTCAATGAGCAGTTCTTC,CASSRERGGFNEQFF
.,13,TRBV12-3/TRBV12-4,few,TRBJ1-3,TGTGCCAGCAGCGACAGTGGCGGAAACACCATATATTTT,CASSDSGGNTIYF
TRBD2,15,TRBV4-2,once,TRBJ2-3,TGTGCCAGCAGCCAAGTCGGGGGGGACGGGAATACGCAGTATTTT,CASSQVGGDGNTQYF
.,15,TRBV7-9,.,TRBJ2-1,TGTGCCAGCAGCTCCAACCCAGGTTTCCACAATGAGCAGTTCTTC,CASSSNPGFHNEQFF
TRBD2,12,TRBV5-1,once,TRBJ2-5,TGCGCCAGCAGAGGACTAGAGGAGACCCAGTACTTC,CASRGLEETQYF
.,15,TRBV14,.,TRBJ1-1,TGTGCCAGCAGCCAAGAGAGGGCGTACTCATCTGAAGCTTTCTTT,CASSQERAYSSEAFF
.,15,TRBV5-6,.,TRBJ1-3,TGTGCCAGCATCGTCAAGGGGCATTCTGGAAACACCATATATTTT,CASIVKGHSGNTIYF
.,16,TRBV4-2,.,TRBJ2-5,TGTGCCAGCAGCCATGCCGTAGGGGGTAGGCAAGAGACCCAGTACTTC,CASSHAVGGRQETQYF
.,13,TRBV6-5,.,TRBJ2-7,TGTGCCAGCAGTCTACCACCTAGTTACGAGCAGTACTTC,CASSLPPSYEQYF
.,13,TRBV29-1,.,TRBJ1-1,TGCAGCGTTGAAGACCAGGGTTACACTGAAGCTTTCTTT,CSVEDQGYTEAFF
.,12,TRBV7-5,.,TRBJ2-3,TGTGCCTCCAGACTGAGCACAGATACGCAGTATTTT,CASRLSTDTQYF
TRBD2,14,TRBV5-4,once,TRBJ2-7,TGTGCCAGCAGCTCGACTAGCGGGGGCTACGAGCAGTACTTC,CASSSTSGGYEQYF
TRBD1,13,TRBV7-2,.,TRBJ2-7,TGTGCCAGCAGCTGGCCGGGACAGCCTACTTGGTACTTC,CASSWPGQPTWYF
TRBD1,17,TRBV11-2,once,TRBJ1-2,TGTGCCAGCAGCCTTTTTGCAGGGGGCGAGGCCGATTATGGCTACACCTTC,CASSLFAGGEADYGYTF
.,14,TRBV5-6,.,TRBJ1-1,TGTGCCAGCAGCCGCCCAGGGGCAAGGGCTGAAGCTTTCTTT,CASSRPGARAEAFF
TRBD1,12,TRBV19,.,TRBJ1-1,TGTGCCAGTATGGGACAGTCGGCTGAAGCTTTCTTT,CASMGQSAEAFF
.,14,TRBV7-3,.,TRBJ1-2,TGTGCCAGCAGCTTAATGGGGCCGGGGGATGGCTACACCTTC,CASSLMGPGDGYTF
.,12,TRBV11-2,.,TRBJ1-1,TGTGCCAGCAGCTTCGGGGTCACTGAAGCTTTCTTT,CASSFGVTEAFF
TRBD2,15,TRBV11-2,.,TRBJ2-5,TGTGCCAGCAGCTTGGTGGGCGGGGGAGAAGAGACCCAGTACTTC,CASSLVGGGEETQYF
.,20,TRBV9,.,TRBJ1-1,TGTGCCAGCAGCGTAGTTTCGGGGGGGAGGGTCGGACCCATGAACACTGAAGCTTTCTTT,CASSVVSGGRVGPMNTEAFF
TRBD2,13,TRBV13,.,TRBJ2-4,TGTGCCACTTCTAGCGGGCGAGAAAACATTCAGTACTTC,CATSSGRENIQYF
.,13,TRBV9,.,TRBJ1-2,TGTGCCAGCAGCGTAGCTACGGGGGGAGGCTACACCTTC,CASSVATGGGYTF
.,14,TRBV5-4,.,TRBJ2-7,TGTGCCAGCAGCTTGGGACAGCATTCCTACGAGCAGTACTTC,CASSLGQHSYEQYF
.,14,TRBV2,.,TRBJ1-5,TGTGCCAGCAGTGTGACAGTTTACAATCAGCCCCAGCATTTT,CASSVTVYNQPQHF
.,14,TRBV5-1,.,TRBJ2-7,TGCGCCAGCAGCTTGGCCCCTAGTGGTTACGAGCAGTACTTC,CASSLAPSGYEQYF
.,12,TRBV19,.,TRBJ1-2,TGTGCCAGCGACCCGGGGTACTATGGCTACACCTTC,CASDPGYYGYTF
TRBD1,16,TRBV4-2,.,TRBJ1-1,TGTGCCAGCAGCCGTCATTATGGGGACAGGGACACTGAAGCTTTCTTT,CASSRHYGDRDTEAFF
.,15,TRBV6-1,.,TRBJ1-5,TGTGCCAGCAGTGATTGGGCAGTTAGCAATCAGCCCCAGCATTTT,CASSDWAVSNQPQHF
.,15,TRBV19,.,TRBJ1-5,TGTGCCAGTAGTATGATACAGAATAGCAATCAGCCCCAGCATTTT,CASSMIQNSNQPQHF
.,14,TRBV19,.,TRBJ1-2,TGTGCCAGTAGTGGACAACAGGGAAACTATGGCTACACCTTC,CASSGQQGNYGYTF
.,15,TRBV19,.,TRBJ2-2,TGTGCCAGTAGTAGAGGAAGGGGTGACACCGGGGAGCTGTTTTTT,CASSRGRGDTGELFF
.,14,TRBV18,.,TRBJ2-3,TGTGCCAGCTCACCACCGGTTGGCCCAGATACGCAGTATTTT,CASSPPVGPDTQYF
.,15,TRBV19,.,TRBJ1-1,TGTGCCAGTAGTATAGACCCCGGGGTTTGGACTGAAGCTTTCTTT,CASSIDPGVWTEAFF
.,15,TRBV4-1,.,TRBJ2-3,TGCGCCAGCAGCCAATCTGACGCGGCGGCAGATACGCAGTATTTT,CASSQSDAAADTQYF
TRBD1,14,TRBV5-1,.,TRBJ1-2,TGCGCCAGCAGCCACGGGACAGATTACTATGGCTACACCTTC,CASSHGTDYYGYTF
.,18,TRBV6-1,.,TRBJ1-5,TGTGCCAGCAGTGTTAGGCACAGGGAGTACGACGGCAATCAGCCCCAGCATTTT,CASSVRHREYDGNQPQHF
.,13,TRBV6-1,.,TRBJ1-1,TGTGCCAGCAGTGAAGTAAGGGGAACTGAAGCTTTCTTT,CASSEVRGTEAFF
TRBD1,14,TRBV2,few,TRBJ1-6,TGTGCCAGCATTGGTGGCAGGGGGAATTCACCCCTCCACTTT,CASIGGRGNSPLHF
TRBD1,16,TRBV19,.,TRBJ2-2,TGTGCCAGTAGTATAGAACAGGGGGCGGGCACCGGGGAGCTGTTTTTT,CASSIEQGAGTGELFF
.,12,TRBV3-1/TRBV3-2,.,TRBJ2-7,TGTGCCAGCAGCCAAGATAACAGTGAGCAGTACTTC,CASSQDNSEQYF
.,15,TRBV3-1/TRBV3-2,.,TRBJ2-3,TGTGCCAGCAGCGCCGGGACTCCTTACACAGATACGCAGTATTTT,CASSAGTPYTDTQYF
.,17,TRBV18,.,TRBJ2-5,TGTGCCAGCTCACCAGAGGAATATTTGGGGACTGGTGAGACCCAGTACTTC,CASSPEEYLGTGETQYF
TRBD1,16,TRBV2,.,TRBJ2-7,TGTGCCAGCAGTGATCTCCGGCAGGGGGCTCGTCGGGAGCAGTACTTC,CASSDLRQGARREQYF
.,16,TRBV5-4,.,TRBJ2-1,TGTGCCAGCACCTCCGCTCCTCTGCGGGCCAACAATGAGCAGTTCTTC,CASTSAPLRANNEQFF
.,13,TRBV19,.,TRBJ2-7,TGTGCCAGTAGTAGGCAGGTCAGCTACGAGCAGTACTTC,CASSRQVSYEQYF
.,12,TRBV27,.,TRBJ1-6,TGTGCCAGCAGGGAGGGAGGGTCACCCCTCCACTTT,CASREGGSPLHF
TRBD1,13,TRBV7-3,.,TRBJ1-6,TGTGCCAGCAGCTCAGGGGGCAATTCACCCCTCCACTTT,CASSSGGNSPLHF
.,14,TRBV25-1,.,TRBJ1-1,TGTGCCAGCAGTGAACGTAATATGAACACTGAAGCTTTCTTT,CASSERNMNTEAFF
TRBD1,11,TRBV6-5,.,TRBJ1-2,TGTGCCAGTCAGACAGGGGACGGCTACACCTTC,CASQTGDGYTF
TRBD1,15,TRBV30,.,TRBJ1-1,TGTGCCTGGAGTGGGGTCCCGGGACAGGGGTCTGAAGCTTTCTTT,CAWSGVPGQGSEAFF
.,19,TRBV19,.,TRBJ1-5,TGTGCCAGTAGTCGTCCCCCGTGGGACACAGGATATAGCAATCAGCCCCAGCATTTT,CASSRPPWDTGYSNQPQHF